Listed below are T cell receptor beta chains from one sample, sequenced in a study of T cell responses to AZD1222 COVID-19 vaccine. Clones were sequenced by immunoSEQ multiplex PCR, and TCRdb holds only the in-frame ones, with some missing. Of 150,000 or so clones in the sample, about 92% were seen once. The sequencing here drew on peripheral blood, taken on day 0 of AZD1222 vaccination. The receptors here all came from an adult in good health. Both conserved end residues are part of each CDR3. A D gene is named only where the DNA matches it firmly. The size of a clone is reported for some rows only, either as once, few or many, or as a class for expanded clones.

CDR3 protein: CASRTLPQGAYNYGYTF
CDR3 DNA: TGTGCCAGCAGGACTCTGCCTCAGGGGGCTTACAACTATGGCTACACCTTC
clone size: -
V gene: TRBV5-6
J gene: TRBJ1-2
D gene: TRBD1

CDR3 protein: CASSSGTAYTEAFF
CDR3 DNA: TGTGCCAGCAGTTCCGGTACAGCATACACTGAAGCTTTCTTT
clone size: -
V gene: TRBV6-5
J gene: TRBJ1-1
D gene: -

CDR3 protein: CASSYGTGGGQPQHF
CDR3 DNA: TGTGCCAGCAGTTACGGTACAGGGGGAGGTCAGCCCCAGCATTTT
clone size: -
V gene: TRBV6-6
J gene: TRBJ1-5
D gene: TRBD1

CDR3 protein: CASSPKSGLAGYYTGELFF
CDR3 DNA: TGTGCCAGCAGCCCTAAATCGGGACTAGCGGGATACTACACCGGGGAGCTGTTTTTT
clone size: -
V gene: TRBV7-6
J gene: TRBJ2-2
D gene: TRBD2

CDR3 protein: CASSLVGTDPSEQYF
CDR3 DNA: TGCGCCAGCAGTCTTGTGGGGACCGACCCCTCCGAGCAGTACTTC
clone size: -
V gene: TRBV10-2
J gene: TRBJ2-7
D gene: -

CDR3 protein: CASSLDPGVQETQYF
CDR3 DNA: TGCGCCAGCAGCTTGGATCCTGGGGTCCAAGAGACCCAGTACTTC
clone size: -
V gene: TRBV5-1
J gene: TRBJ2-5
D gene: -

CDR3 protein: CASSQRQDGYGYTF
CDR3 DNA: TGTGCCAGCAGTCAGAGACAGGATGGGTATGGCTACACCTTC
clone size: -
V gene: TRBV27
J gene: TRBJ1-2
D gene: -

CDR3 protein: CASSQDRARIEQYF
CDR3 DNA: TGTGCCAGCAGCCAAGATAGGGCTAGAATTGAGCAGTACTTC
clone size: -
V gene: TRBV4-2
J gene: TRBJ2-7
D gene: -

CDR3 protein: CASSLALSYEQYF
CDR3 DNA: TGTGCCAGCAGCTTGGCCTTGTCCTACGAGCAGTACTTC
clone size: -
V gene: TRBV7-2
J gene: TRBJ2-7
D gene: -

CDR3 protein: CASSPTGGSGNQPQHF
CDR3 DNA: TGTGCCAGCTCACCAACGGGGGGGAGCGGCAATCAGCCCCAGCATTTT
clone size: -
V gene: TRBV18
J gene: TRBJ1-5
D gene: -

CDR3 protein: CASSPTGGSSTDTQYF
CDR3 DNA: TGTGCCAGTAGTCCGACAGGGGGCTCTAGCACAGATACGCAGTATTTT
clone size: -
V gene: TRBV19
J gene: TRBJ2-3
D gene: TRBD1

CDR3 protein: CASRPSTGYEQYF
CDR3 DNA: TGTGCCAGCAGACCCTCCACAGGCTACGAGCAGTACTTC
clone size: -
V gene: TRBV3-1/TRBV3-2
J gene: TRBJ2-7
D gene: -

CDR3 protein: CASSSRRSQTSGERGVQYF
CDR3 DNA: TGTGCCAGCAGCTCGCGTAGGTCGCAAACTAGCGGTGAACGGGGAGTCCAGTACTTC
clone size: -
V gene: TRBV11-2
J gene: TRBJ2-5
D gene: TRBD2

CDR3 protein: CASSEFLGGLYGYTF
CDR3 DNA: TGTGCCAGCAGTGAATTCTTAGGGGGTCTCTATGGCTACACCTTC
clone size: -
V gene: TRBV2
J gene: TRBJ1-2
D gene: -

CDR3 protein: CATSDLGLAGEDTQYF
CDR3 DNA: TGTGCCACCAGTGATTTGGGCCTAGCGGGAGAGGATACGCAGTATTTT
clone size: -
V gene: TRBV24-1
J gene: TRBJ2-3
D gene: TRBD2

CDR3 protein: CASSVVGQSSGEAFF
CDR3 DNA: TGTGCCAGCAGCGTAGTGGGACAGTCTTCAGGCGAAGCTTTCTTT
clone size: -
V gene: TRBV9
J gene: TRBJ1-1
D gene: TRBD1

CDR3 protein: CASSIEGTVMNTEAFF
CDR3 DNA: TGTGCCAGTAGTATAGAGGGGACAGTTATGAACACTGAAGCTTTCTTT
clone size: -
V gene: TRBV19
J gene: TRBJ1-1
D gene: TRBD1

CDR3 protein: CASSIQGTGANVLTF
CDR3 DNA: TGTGCCAGCAGTATACAGGGAACTGGGGCCAACGTCCTGACTTTC
clone size: few
V gene: TRBV6-5
J gene: TRBJ2-6
D gene: -

CDR3 protein: CASSTTGTANEKLFF
CDR3 DNA: TGTGCCAGCAGCACTACCGGGACAGCTAATGAAAAACTGTTTTTT
clone size: -
V gene: TRBV9
J gene: TRBJ1-4
D gene: TRBD1

CDR3 protein: CASSLLGLTSSYNEQFF
CDR3 DNA: TGTGCCAGCAGCCTCCTTGGACTCACCTCCTCCTACAATGAGCAGTTCTTC
clone size: -
V gene: TRBV7-9
J gene: TRBJ2-1
D gene: -

CDR3 protein: CASSSGYTGELFF
CDR3 DNA: TGTGCCAGTAGTAGCGGGTATACCGGGGAGCTGTTTTTT
clone size: -
V gene: TRBV19
J gene: TRBJ2-2
D gene: -

CDR3 protein: CASSQASVKTEAFF
CDR3 DNA: TGTGCCAGCAGCCAAGCTTCAGTCAAGACTGAAGCTTTCTTT
clone size: -
V gene: TRBV4-2
J gene: TRBJ1-1
D gene: -

CDR3 protein: CAWSTGRPNEQFF
CDR3 DNA: TGTGCCTGGAGTACAGGGAGGCCTAATGAGCAGTTCTTC
clone size: -
V gene: TRBV30
J gene: TRBJ2-1
D gene: -

CDR3 protein: CATAPGENSNQPQHF
CDR3 DNA: TGTGCCACCGCCCCGGGGGAAAATAGCAATCAGCCCCAGCATTTT
clone size: -
V gene: TRBV15
J gene: TRBJ1-5
D gene: -

CDR3 protein: CASRPSGSYNEQFF
CDR3 DNA: TGTGCCAGCAGGCCTAGCGGGAGCTACAATGAGCAGTTCTTC
clone size: -
V gene: TRBV27
J gene: TRBJ2-1
D gene: TRBD2

CDR3 protein: CASSLAVGRDYGYTF
CDR3 DNA: TGCGCCAGCAGCTTGGCCGTAGGGAGAGACTATGGCTACACCTTC
clone size: -
V gene: TRBV5-1
J gene: TRBJ1-2
D gene: -

CDR3 protein: CASSNRYPGGGNEQFF
CDR3 DNA: TGTGCCAGCAGCAACAGGTACCCCGGTGGGGGCAATGAGCAGTTCTTC
clone size: -
V gene: TRBV11-2
J gene: TRBJ2-1
D gene: -

CDR3 protein: CASSFSVGIGNTIYF
CDR3 DNA: TGCGCCAGCAGCTTCTCTGTGGGCATTGGAAACACCATATATTTT
clone size: -
V gene: TRBV5-1
J gene: TRBJ1-3
D gene: -

CDR3 protein: CASSQAGYGLF
CDR3 DNA: TGTGCCAGCAGCCAAGCAGGGTATGGTCTCTTC
clone size: -
V gene: TRBV3-1/TRBV3-2
J gene: TRBJ2-1
D gene: -

CDR3 protein: CASSDPGTGLNTEAFF
CDR3 DNA: TGCGCCAGCAGTGACCCCGGGACAGGGTTGAACACTGAAGCTTTCTTT
clone size: once
V gene: TRBV10-1
J gene: TRBJ1-1
D gene: TRBD1

CDR3 protein: CASSLSRILDYGYTF
CDR3 DNA: TGTGCCAGCAGCTTATCCAGGATCCTGGACTATGGCTACACCTTC
clone size: -
V gene: TRBV7-2
J gene: TRBJ1-2
D gene: -

CDR3 protein: CASSINRDVQPQHF
CDR3 DNA: TGTGCCAGTAGTATCAACAGGGATGTTCAGCCCCAGCATTTT
clone size: -
V gene: TRBV19
J gene: TRBJ1-5
D gene: -

CDR3 protein: CASSSYRVNEQYF
CDR3 DNA: TGTGCCAGCAGTTCTTACAGGGTCAACGAGCAGTACTTC
clone size: -
V gene: TRBV27
J gene: TRBJ2-7
D gene: -

CDR3 protein: CASSGRRETVSYNSPLHF
CDR3 DNA: TGTGCCAGCAGTGGACGAAGGGAAACGGTTTCCTATAATTCACCCCTCCACTTT
clone size: -
V gene: TRBV6-1
J gene: TRBJ1-6
D gene: -

CDR3 protein: CASSLGQGTEAFF
CDR3 DNA: TGTGCCAGCAGCCTGGGACAGGGCACTGAAGCTTTCTTT
clone size: -
V gene: TRBV3-1/TRBV3-2
J gene: TRBJ1-1
D gene: TRBD1

CDR3 protein: CASTLKFTEAFF
CDR3 DNA: TGTGCCAGCACCCTAAAGTTTACTGAAGCTTTCTTT
clone size: -
V gene: TRBV12-3/TRBV12-4
J gene: TRBJ1-1
D gene: -

CDR3 protein: CASSVDGPETQYF
CDR3 DNA: TGTGCCAGCAGCGTAGACGGCCCGGAGACCCAGTACTTC
clone size: -
V gene: TRBV9
J gene: TRBJ2-5
D gene: -

CDR3 protein: CATSPRTGVGNTIYF
CDR3 DNA: TGTGCCACCAGTCCTAGGACAGGCGTCGGAAACACCATATATTTT
clone size: -
V gene: TRBV15
J gene: TRBJ1-3
D gene: TRBD1

CDR3 protein: CASSLAAGGWHEQFF
CDR3 DNA: TGTGCCAGCAGTTTAGCAGCGGGAGGGTGGCATGAGCAGTTCTTC
clone size: once
V gene: TRBV27
J gene: TRBJ2-1
D gene: TRBD2

CDR3 protein: CSASGQSYEQYF
CDR3 DNA: TGCAGTGCTAGTGGACAATCCTACGAGCAGTACTTC
clone size: once
V gene: TRBV20-1
J gene: TRBJ2-7
D gene: -

CDR3 protein: CASSVGRGTGLVYEQYF
CDR3 DNA: TGTGCCAGCAGCGTAGGGCGGGGGACAGGCTTGGTATACGAGCAGTACTTC
clone size: -
V gene: TRBV9
J gene: TRBJ2-7
D gene: -

CDR3 protein: CASSRQGDTQYF
CDR3 DNA: TGTGCCAGTAGTCGCCAGGGGGATACGCAGTATTTT
clone size: -
V gene: TRBV19
J gene: TRBJ2-3
D gene: -

CDR3 protein: CASSQQGRFYEQYF
CDR3 DNA: TGTGCCAGCAGCCAACAGGGGCGTTTCTACGAGCAGTACTTC
clone size: -
V gene: TRBV13
J gene: TRBJ2-7
D gene: TRBD1

CDR3 protein: CASSLEQGESTEAFF
CDR3 DNA: TGTGCCAGCAGCTTAGAGCAGGGGGAGAGCACTGAAGCTTTCTTT
clone size: -
V gene: TRBV7-9
J gene: TRBJ1-1
D gene: TRBD1

CDR3 protein: CASSQEQGVGLRSYEQYF
CDR3 DNA: TGTGCCAGCAGCCAAGAACAGGGGGTAGGGCTTAGGTCCTACGAGCAGTACTTC
clone size: -
V gene: TRBV3-1/TRBV3-2
J gene: TRBJ2-7
D gene: TRBD1

CDR3 protein: CASRPGQGNQPQHF
CDR3 DNA: TGTGCCAGCAGACCGGGACAGGGGAATCAGCCCCAGCATTTT
clone size: -
V gene: TRBV7-8
J gene: TRBJ1-5
D gene: TRBD1

CDR3 protein: CASSPDRGVYYSNQPQHF
CDR3 DNA: TGTGCCAGTAGCCCCGACCGGGGGGTATATTATAGCAATCAGCCCCAGCATTTT
clone size: -
V gene: TRBV19
J gene: TRBJ1-5
D gene: -